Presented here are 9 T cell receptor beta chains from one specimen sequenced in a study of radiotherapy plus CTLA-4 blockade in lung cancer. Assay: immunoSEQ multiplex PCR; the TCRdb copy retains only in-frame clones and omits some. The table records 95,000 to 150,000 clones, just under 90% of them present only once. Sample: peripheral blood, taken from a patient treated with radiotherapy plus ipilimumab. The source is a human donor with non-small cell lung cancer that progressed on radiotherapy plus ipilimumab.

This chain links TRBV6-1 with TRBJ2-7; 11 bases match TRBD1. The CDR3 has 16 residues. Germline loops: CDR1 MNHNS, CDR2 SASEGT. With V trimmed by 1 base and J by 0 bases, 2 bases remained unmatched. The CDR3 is CASSEGTGGNSYEQYF. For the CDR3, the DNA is TGTGCCAGCAGTGAAGGGACAGGGGGCAACTCCTACGAGCAGTACTTC.

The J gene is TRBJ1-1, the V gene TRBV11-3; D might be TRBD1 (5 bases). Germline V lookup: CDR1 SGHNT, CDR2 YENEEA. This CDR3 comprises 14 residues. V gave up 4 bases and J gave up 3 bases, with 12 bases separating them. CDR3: CASSSGRRDTEAFF. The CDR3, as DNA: TGTGCCAGCAGCTCGGGACGCCGGGACACTGAAGCTTTCTTT.

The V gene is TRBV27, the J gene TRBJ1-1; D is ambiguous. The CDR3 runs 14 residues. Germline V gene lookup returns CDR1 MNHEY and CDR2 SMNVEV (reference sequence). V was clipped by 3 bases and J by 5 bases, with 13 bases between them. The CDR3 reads CASSLAQVSTEAFF. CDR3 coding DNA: TGTGCCAGCAGTTTGGCCCAAGTGAGTACTGAAGCTTTCTTT.

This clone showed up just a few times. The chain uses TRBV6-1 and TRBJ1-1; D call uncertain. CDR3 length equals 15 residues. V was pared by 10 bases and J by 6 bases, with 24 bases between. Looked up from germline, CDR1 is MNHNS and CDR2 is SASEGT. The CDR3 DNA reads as TGTGCCACTAACGCTAATCCTACTTCCCGGCCTGAAGCTTTCTTT. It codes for CATNANPTSRPEAFF.

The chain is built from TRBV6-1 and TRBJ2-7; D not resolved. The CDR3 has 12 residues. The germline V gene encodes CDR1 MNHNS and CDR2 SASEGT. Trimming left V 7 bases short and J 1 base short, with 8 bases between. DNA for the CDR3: TGTGCCAGCAATGGAGCTTCCTACGAGCAGTACTTC. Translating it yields CASNGASYEQYF.

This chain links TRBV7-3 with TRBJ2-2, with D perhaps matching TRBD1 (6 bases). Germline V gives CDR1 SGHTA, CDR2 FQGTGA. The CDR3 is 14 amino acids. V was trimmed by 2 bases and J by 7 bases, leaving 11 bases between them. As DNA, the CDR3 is TGTGCCAGCAGCTTATTGGGGGCGGTCGGGGAGCTGTTTTTT. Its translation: CASSLLGAVGELFF.

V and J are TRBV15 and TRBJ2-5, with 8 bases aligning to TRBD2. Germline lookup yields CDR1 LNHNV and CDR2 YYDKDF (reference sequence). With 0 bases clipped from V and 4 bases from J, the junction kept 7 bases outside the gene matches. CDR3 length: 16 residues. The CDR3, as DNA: TGTGCCACCAGCAGAGATCTGCCGCTAGCGGGAGAGACCCAGTACTTC. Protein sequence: CATSRDLPLAGETQYF.

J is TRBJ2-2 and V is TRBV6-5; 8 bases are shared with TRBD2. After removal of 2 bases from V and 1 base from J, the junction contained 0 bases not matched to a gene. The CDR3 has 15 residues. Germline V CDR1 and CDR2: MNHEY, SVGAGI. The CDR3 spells CASSYLAGNTGELFF. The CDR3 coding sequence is TGTGCCAGCAGTTACCTAGCGGGGAACACCGGGGAGCTGTTTTTT.

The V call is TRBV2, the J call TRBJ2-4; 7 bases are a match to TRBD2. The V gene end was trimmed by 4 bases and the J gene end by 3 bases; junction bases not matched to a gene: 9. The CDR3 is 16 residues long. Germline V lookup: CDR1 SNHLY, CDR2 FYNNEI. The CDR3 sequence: CASSGSGGMVKNIQYF. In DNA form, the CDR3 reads TGTGCCAGCAGTGGGTCGGGGGGTATGGTCAAAAACATTCAGTACTTC.